Below are 31 T cell receptor beta chains sequenced from a single sample in a study of blood T cell repertoires in COVID-19. Clones were sequenced by immunoSEQ multiplex PCR, and TCRdb holds only the in-frame ones, with some missing. The sample consists of roughly 250,000 clones, approximately 90% of them appearing once. The source material was peripheral blood. The receptor source for this set is a woman in her forties who had recovered from COVID-19.

The chain uses TRBV6-5 and TRBJ1-4; tentatively, D is TRBD1 (5 bases). The V and J ends lost 0 bases and 8 bases respectively, with 13 bases between them. CDR1 and CDR2 (germline): MNHEY, SVGAGI. This CDR3 region has 15 residues. CDR3 protein: CASSYSSGIGEKLFF. CDR3 nucleotides: TGTGCCAGCAGTTACTCGTCAGGGATAGGCGAAAAACTGTTTTTT.

The chain carries TRBV7-9 and TRBJ2-2, with 9 nucleotides matching TRBD2. CDR3 size: 15 residues. The germline V gene has CDR1 SEHNR and CDR2 FQNEAQ (reference sequence). V gave up 3 bases and J gave up 7 bases; unmatched junction bases: 6. CDR3 nucleotide sequence: TGTGCCAGCAGCTTCATAGCGGGAGAGCACGGGGAGCTGTTTTTT. Translation gives CASSFIAGEHGELFF.

The V call is TRBV11-2, the J call TRBJ1-1; no clear D. This CDR3 contains 14 residues. The V end lost 4 bases, the J end lost 2 bases, and 11 bases lay between the germline ends. CDR1 and CDR2 (germline): SGHAT, FQNNGV. The CDR3 loop reads CASSSHGSNTEAFF. The CDR3 DNA is TGTGCCAGCAGCTCCCACGGGTCTAACACTGAAGCTTTCTTT.

The chain carries TRBV19 and TRBJ1-3, with 12 nucleotides matching TRBD1. The CDR3 length is 15 residues. Per germline, CDR1 LNHDA and CDR2 SQIVND (reference sequence). Trimming at V came to 5 bases and at J to 3 bases, leaving 2 bases not matched to a gene. CDR3 region: CASSGTGGFGNTIYF. The CDR3 region has the DNA TGTGCCAGTAGTGGGACAGGGGGCTTTGGAAACACCATATATTTT.

The chain joins TRBV5-1 to TRBJ1-2; possibly TRBD1 for D (5 bases). The V gene's germline CDR1 is SGHRS and CDR2 YFSETQ. The CDR3 has 17 residues. Trimming took off 4 bases at V and 2 bases at J, with 21 bases between the two ends. The CDR3 protein is CASSPLESGGGNYGYTF. CDR3 sequence (DNA): TGCGCCAGCAGCCCCCTCGAATCTGGGGGGGGGAACTATGGCTACACCTTC.

The J gene is TRBJ2-1, the V gene TRBV19, with 10 bases aligning to TRBD2. Germline V gene sequence: CDR1 LNHDA, CDR2 SQIVND (reference sequence). The CDR3 is 17 amino acids. Trimming removed 0 bases from V and 9 bases from J; junction bases left unmatched: 11. The CDR3: CASSIEGALAGPVEQFF. In DNA form, the CDR3 reads TGTGCCAGTAGTATAGAGGGGGCACTAGCGGGACCCGTTGAGCAGTTCTTC.

The chain has TRBV7-9 and TRBJ1-1, with D unclear. This CDR3 region has 15 residues. Trimming stripped 1 base from V and 1 base from J, with 10 bases between. CDR1 is SEHNR and CDR2 is FQNEAQ in the germline V gene (reference sequence). The CDR3 region is CASSLDSISNTEAFF. The CDR3 region has the DNA TGTGCCAGCAGCTTAGACAGCATCTCGAACACTGAAGCTTTCTTT.

V usage is TRBV28 and J usage is TRBJ2-7; 8 bases agree with TRBD1. The CDR3 sequence is 16 residues long. Trimming cost V 1 base and J 0 bases; bases outside gene matches: 5. The germline CDR1 and CDR2 sequences are MDHEN and SYDVKM. The DNA of the CDR3 is TGTGCCAGCAGTTTATTGGGACAGGTAACCTCCTACGAGCAGTACTTC. This encodes CASSLLGQVTSYEQYF.

The chain is built from TRBV5-8 and TRBJ2-1; 7 nucleotides line up with TRBD2. Germline V lookup: CDR1 SGHTS, CDR2 YDEGEE. This CDR3 is built from 16 residues. Losses at the gene ends were 4 bases for V and 7 bases for J; bases not matched to a gene: 14. Written as DNA, the CDR3 is TGTGCCAGCAGCGTGGGGAACCCTCCGGGAGGTAATGAGCAGTTCTTC. This gives the protein CASSVGNPPGGNEQFF.

This clone was detected a few times. The J gene is TRBJ1-5, the V gene TRBV6-5; 10 bases are a match to TRBD1. The germline V gene encodes CDR1 MNHEY and CDR2 SVGAGI. Unmatched junction bases numbered 6, after V lost 6 bases and J lost 4 bases. The CDR3 is 15 amino acids. This CDR3 is CASRPTGGKNQPQHF. The DNA of the CDR3 is TGTGCCAGCAGACCGACAGGGGGCAAGAATCAGCCCCAGCATTTT.

This chain connects TRBV7-9 to TRBJ2-2; maybe TRBD2 (6 bases). With 2 bases removed from V and 5 bases from J, the gap between germline ends came to 18 bases. The germline V gene encodes CDR1 SEHNR and CDR2 FQNEAQ (reference sequence). This CDR3 comprises 17 residues. The CDR3 region is CASSLWAQGGGTGELFF. The CDR3 DNA follows: TGTGCCAGCAGCTTATGGGCGCAGGGAGGAGGAACCGGGGAGCTGTTTTTT.

This clone was recorded only once. The genes are TRBV7-2 and TRBJ1-2; TRBD1 aligns across 8 bases. CDR1 is SGHTA, CDR2 FQGNSA, per germline. The CDR3 runs to 15 residues. Unmatched junction bases numbered 8, after V lost 4 bases and J lost 4 bases. The CDR3 DNA sequence: TGTGCCAGCAGCTCAACGGACAGGGCGTCCTATGGCTACACCTTC. It encodes CASSSTDRASYGYTF.

V usage is TRBV15 and J usage is TRBJ1-2; a possible D gene is TRBD1 (5 bases). V gave up 4 bases and J gave up 3 bases, with 12 bases separating them. CDR1 and CDR2 (germline): LNHNV, YYDKDF (reference sequence). The CDR3 totals 14 residues. The CDR3 region is CATSMPNRYYGYTF. The DNA for the CDR3 is TGTGCCACCAGCATGCCCAACAGGTACTATGGCTACACCTTC.

Notes on this clone: This CDR3 is also generated by other DNA sequences in the sample. J is TRBJ1-2 and V is TRBV4-1, with 8 bases matching TRBD1. Unmatched junction bases numbered 2, after V lost 0 bases and J lost 8 bases. The CDR3 extends over 13 amino acids. Germline loops: CDR1 MGHRA, CDR2 YSYEKL. The CDR3 nucleotides are TGCGCCAGCAGCCAAGACAGGGGGCTCGGCTACACCTTC. It yields the protein CASSQDRGLGYTF.

J is TRBJ2-1 and V is TRBV5-1; TRBD2 matches 14 bases. Trimming at V came to 4 bases and at J to 10 bases, leaving 7 bases not matched to a gene. The V gene's germline CDR1 is SGHRS and CDR2 YFSETQ. The CDR3 has 15 amino acids. The CDR3 loop is CASSAGTSGRGEQFF. In nucleotides, the CDR3 is TGCGCCAGCAGCGCGGGGACTAGCGGGAGAGGGGAGCAGTTCTTC.

The rearrangement uses TRBV5-1 and TRBJ2-5, with TRBD2 matching over 11 bases. This CDR3 is built from 16 residues. Trimming cost V 4 bases and J 1 base; bases outside gene matches: 6. Germline V gene lookup returns CDR1 SGHRS and CDR2 YFSETQ. This CDR3 is CASSGGLAAIQETQYF. CDR3 nucleotide sequence: TGCGCCAGCAGCGGGGGACTAGCGGCTATCCAAGAGACCCAGTACTTC.

This sequence joins TRBV12-5 and TRBJ1-5, with D unclear. Trimming removed 3 bases from V and 0 bases from J, with 12 bases in between. This CDR3 is 16 amino acids long. Germline loops: CDR1 LGHNT, CDR2 FRNRAP. This chain's CDR3 is CASGFLAGNSNQPQHF. CDR3 sequence (DNA): TGTGCTAGTGGTTTCTTGGCGGGAAATAGCAATCAGCCCCAGCATTTT. The full variable domain, with the rest looked up from reference TRBV12-5 and TRBJ1-5, is DARVTQTPRHKVTEMGQEVTMRCQPILGHNTVFWYRQTMMQGLELLAYFRNRAPLDDSGMPKDRFSAEMPDATLATLKIQPSEPRDSAVYFCASGFLAGNSNQPQHFGDGTRLSIL.

The chain couples TRBV9 to TRBJ2-1; maybe TRBD2 (6 bases). V dropped 0 bases and J dropped 2 bases, with 15 bases sitting between them. Germline-derived CDR1 and CDR2 are SGDLS and YYNGEE. CDR3 length equals 17 residues. The CDR3 DNA follows: TGTGCCAGCAGCGTAGCTTGGAGGGGTGGTCCCTACAATGAGCAGTTCTTC. It is translated as CASSVAWRGGPYNEQFF.

The chain has TRBV19 and TRBJ2-5, with D uncertain. CDR3 size: 13 residues. V was clipped by 5 bases and J by 7 bases, with 14 bases between them. CDR1 and CDR2 (germline): LNHDA, SQIVND (reference sequence). The CDR3 loop is CASSYPEMGTQYF. DNA for the CDR3: TGTGCCAGTAGTTACCCGGAGATGGGGACCCAGTACTTC.

This clone was counted only a few times. The CDR3 here is CASSLDGLYEQYF. The CDR3 DNA is TGCGCCAGCAGCTTGGACGGACTCTACGAGCAGTACTTC. This chain uses TRBV5-1 with TRBJ2-7, with D perhaps TRBD2 (5 bases). V lost 0 bases to trimming and J lost 3 bases, with 7 bases between them. The CDR3 is 13 amino acids. The germline CDR1 and CDR2 sequences are SGHRS and YFSETQ. Using reference TRBV5-1 and TRBJ2-7 for the parts outside the CDR3, the full variable domain is KAGVTQTPRYLIKTRGQQVTLSCSPISGHRSVSWYQQTPGQGLQFLFEYFSETQRNKGNFPGRFSGRQFSNSRSEMNVSTLELGDSALYLCASSLDGLYEQYFGPGTRLTVT.

The CDR3 DNA sequence: TGCGCCAGCAGCCAAGAGAATAACAGACCTCTGGAGCAGTACTTC. Translating it yields CASSQENNRPLEQYF. The genes are TRBV4-1 and TRBJ2-7, with unresolved D. The CDR3 length is 15 residues. Trimming took 0 bases from V and 7 from J, leaving 16 bases between them. Germline-derived CDR1 and CDR2 are MGHRA and YSYEKL.

The chain has TRBV15 and TRBJ2-7, with 7 positions matching TRBD1. There are 15 residues in the CDR3. V dropped 0 bases and J dropped 2; count of bases not matched to a gene: 4. Germline values: CDR1 LNHNV, CDR2 YYDKDF (reference sequence). CDR3 bases: TGTGCCACCAGCAGAGATTCAAGGGGGCCCTACGAGCAGTACTTC. Translating it yields CATSRDSRGPYEQYF. The variable domain in full, with the rest retrieved from reference TRBV15 and TRBJ2-7, is DAMVIQNPRYQVTQFGKPVTLSCSQTLNHNVMYWYQQKSSQAPKLLFHYYDKDFNNEADTPDNFQSRRPNTSFCFLDIRSPGLGDTAMYLCATSRDSRGPYEQYFGPGTRLTVT.

In this sample, this clone turned up once. This sequence joins TRBV4-2 and TRBJ2-7; TRBD1 is a possible D gene (5 bases). The CDR3 sequence is 17 residues long. Looked up from germline, CDR1 is LGHNA and CDR2 is YNFKEQ. V was pared by 1 base and J by 5 bases, with 21 bases between. In DNA form, the CDR3 reads TGTGCCAGCAGCCAAGTGACCCCAATTTCCCCCAGGGACGAGCAGTACTTC. Its protein product is CASSQVTPISPRDEQYF.

The V and J genes are TRBV7-3 and TRBJ2-2; D remains unclear. CDR1 and CDR2 from the germline V gene are SGHTA and FQGTGA. This CDR3 contains 18 residues. V was clipped by 1 base and J by 1 base, with 16 bases between them. CDR3 residues: CASSLMATGGRNTGELFF. The CDR3 nucleotides are TGTGCCAGCAGCTTAATGGCCACCGGCGGTAGGAACACCGGGGAGCTGTTTTTT.

Only one count was recorded for this clone. The chain links TRBV30 to TRBJ1-5, with no clear D. The CDR3 length is 11 residues. Looked up from germline, CDR1 is GTSNPN and CDR2 is SVGIG (reference sequence). The V gene lost 6 bases and the J gene lost 5 bases, with 8 bases spanning the gap. The DNA for the CDR3 is TGTGCCTGTGGTGAGGATCAGCCCCAGCATTTT. Its translation: CACGEDQPQHF. The variable domain in full, completed from reference TRBV30 and TRBJ1-5, reads SQTIHQWPATLVQPVGSPLSLECTVEGTSNPNLYWYRQAAGRGLQLLFYSVGIGQISSEVPQNLSASRPQDRQFILSSKKLLLSDSGFYLCACGEDQPQHFGDGTRLSIL.

In its sample, this clone was seen once. This chain's CDR3 is CASRTGETQYF. CDR3 coding DNA: TGTGCCAGCAGGACAGGAGAGACCCAGTACTTC. The chain links TRBV7-8 to TRBJ2-5, with D possibly being TRBD1 (6 bases). The CDR3 is 11 amino acids. Germline V gene data show CDR1 as SGHVS and CDR2 as FQNEAQ. V lost 6 bases and J 4 bases, leaving 6 bases between the germline ends.

J is TRBJ1-5 and V is TRBV5-8, with 10 bases that match TRBD1. V shed 2 bases, J shed 1 base, and the junction held 15 bases outside the gene matches. CDR3 length: 20 amino acids. Germline CDR1 reads SGHTS; CDR2 reads YDEGEE. This chain's CDR3 is CASSFLDRDRGWLSNQPQHF. Written as DNA, the CDR3 is TGTGCCAGCAGCTTTCTAGACCGGGACAGGGGATGGTTGAGCAATCAGCCCCAGCATTTT.

Comments on this clone: This sample includes further DNA sequences coding for the same CDR3. The V and J genes are TRBV27 and TRBJ1-5; 8 bases fit TRBD1. V lost 5 bases and J lost 1; bases outside the gene matches: 1. CDR3 length equals 14 residues. Looked up from germline, CDR1 is MNHEY and CDR2 is SMNVEV (reference sequence). The CDR3 sequence: CASSRQGSNQPQHF. The CDR3 DNA follows: TGTGCCAGCAGTCGACAGGGGAGCAATCAGCCCCAGCATTTT.

CDR3 DNA sequence: TGTGCCAGCAGTTTTGGGCTTCAGCCCCAGCATTTT. As protein: CASSFGLQPQHF. V is TRBV12-3 or TRBV12-4 and J is TRBJ1-5; D uncertain. The germline V and J ends were trimmed by 3 bases and 6 bases, with 6 bases remaining between them. The CDR3 is 12 residues long.

The chain joins TRBV18 to TRBJ2-7; TRBD1 aligns across 9 bases. This CDR3 is 13 amino acids long. J was trimmed by 5 bases and V by 3 bases; bases with no gene match: 2. CDR1 is KGHSH and CDR2 is LQKENI in the germline V gene. The CDR3 DNA follows: TGTGCCAGCTCACCGGACAGGGGCCACGAGCAGTACTTC. Amino acids: CASSPDRGHEQYF.

The chain joins TRBV4-3 to TRBJ2-1; 7 bases align to TRBD2. The length of the CDR3 is 16 residues. The ends lost 4 bases at V and 2 bases at J; junction bases unmatched: 8. Per germline, CDR1 LGHNA and CDR2 YSLEER. The CDR3 reads CASSPRAGFAYNEQFF. The CDR3 region has the DNA TGCGCCAGCAGCCCAAGAGCGGGATTCGCCTACAATGAGCAGTTCTTC.